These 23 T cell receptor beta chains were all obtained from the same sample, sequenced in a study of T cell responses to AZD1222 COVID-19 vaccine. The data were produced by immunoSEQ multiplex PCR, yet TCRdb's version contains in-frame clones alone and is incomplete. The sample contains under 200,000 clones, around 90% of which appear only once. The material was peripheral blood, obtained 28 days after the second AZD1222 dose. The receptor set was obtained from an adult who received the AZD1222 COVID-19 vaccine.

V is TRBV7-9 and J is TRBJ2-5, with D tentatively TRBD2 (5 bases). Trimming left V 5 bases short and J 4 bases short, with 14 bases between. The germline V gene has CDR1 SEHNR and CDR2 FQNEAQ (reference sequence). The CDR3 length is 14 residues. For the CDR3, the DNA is TGTGCCAGCAGCCCCGCCGGAGGCGCAGAGACCCAGTACTTC. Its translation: CASSPAGGAETQYF.

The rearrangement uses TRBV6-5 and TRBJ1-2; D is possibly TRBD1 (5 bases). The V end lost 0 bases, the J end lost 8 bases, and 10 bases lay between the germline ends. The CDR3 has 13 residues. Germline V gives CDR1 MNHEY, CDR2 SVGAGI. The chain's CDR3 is CASSYSTRGGYTF. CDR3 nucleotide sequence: TGTGCCAGCAGTTACTCGACCCGGGGGGGCTACACCTTC.

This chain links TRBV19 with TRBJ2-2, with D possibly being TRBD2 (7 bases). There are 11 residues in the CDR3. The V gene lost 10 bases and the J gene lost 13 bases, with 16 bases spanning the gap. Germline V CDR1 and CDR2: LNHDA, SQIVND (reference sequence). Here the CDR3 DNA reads TGTGCCACGTGGGGGGGGCCTAGGCTGTTTTTT. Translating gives CATWGGPRLFF.

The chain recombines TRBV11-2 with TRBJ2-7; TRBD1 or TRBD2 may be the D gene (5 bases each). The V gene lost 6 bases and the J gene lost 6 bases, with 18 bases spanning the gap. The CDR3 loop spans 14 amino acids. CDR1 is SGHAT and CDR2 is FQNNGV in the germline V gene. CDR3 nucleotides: TGTGCCAGCAGTCCCCCGGGTCGGGGCAGCGAGCAGTACTTC. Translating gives CASSPPGRGSEQYF.

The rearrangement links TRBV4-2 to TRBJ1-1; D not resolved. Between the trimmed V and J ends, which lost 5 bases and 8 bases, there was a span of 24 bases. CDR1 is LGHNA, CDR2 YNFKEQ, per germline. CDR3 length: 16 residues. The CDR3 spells CASSKMGEAGPYEAFF. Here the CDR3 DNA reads TGTGCCAGCAGCAAGATGGGAGAGGCAGGACCCTACGAAGCTTTCTTT.

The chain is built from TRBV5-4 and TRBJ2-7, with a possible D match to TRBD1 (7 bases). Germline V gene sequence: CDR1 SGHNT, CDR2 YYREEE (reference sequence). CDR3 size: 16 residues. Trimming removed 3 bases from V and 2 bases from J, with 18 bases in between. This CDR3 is CASSSGQGGGTYEQYF. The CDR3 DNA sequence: TGTGCCAGCAGCTCTGGCCAGGGGGGCGGCACCTACGAGCAGTACTTC.

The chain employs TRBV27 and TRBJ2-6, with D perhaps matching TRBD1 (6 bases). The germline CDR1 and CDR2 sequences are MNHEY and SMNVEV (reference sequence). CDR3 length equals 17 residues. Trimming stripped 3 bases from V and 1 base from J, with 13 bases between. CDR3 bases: TGTGCCAGCAGTTTCCCGACAGGCGCGTCTGGGGCCAACGTCCTGACTTTC. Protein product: CASSFPTGASGANVLTF.

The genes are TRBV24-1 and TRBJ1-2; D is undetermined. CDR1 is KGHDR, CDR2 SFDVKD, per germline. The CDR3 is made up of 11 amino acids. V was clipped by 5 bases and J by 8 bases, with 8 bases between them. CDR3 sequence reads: CATSGGGGYTF. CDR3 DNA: TGTGCCACCAGTGGAGGAGGCGGCTACACCTTC.

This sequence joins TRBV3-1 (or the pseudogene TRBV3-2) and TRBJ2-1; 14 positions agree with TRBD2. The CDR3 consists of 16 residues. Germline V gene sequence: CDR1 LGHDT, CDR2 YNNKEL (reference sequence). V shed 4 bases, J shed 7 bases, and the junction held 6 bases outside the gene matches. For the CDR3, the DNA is TGTGCCAGCAGCCGACTAGCGGGAGGGCCGGGTAATGAGCAGTTCTTC. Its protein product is CASSRLAGGPGNEQFF.

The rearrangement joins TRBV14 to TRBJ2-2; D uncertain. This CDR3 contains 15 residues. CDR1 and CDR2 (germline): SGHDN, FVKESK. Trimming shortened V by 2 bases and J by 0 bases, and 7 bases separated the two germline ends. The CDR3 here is CASSQISTNTGELFF. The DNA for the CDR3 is TGTGCCAGCAGCCAAATCTCCACGAACACCGGGGAGCTGTTTTTT.

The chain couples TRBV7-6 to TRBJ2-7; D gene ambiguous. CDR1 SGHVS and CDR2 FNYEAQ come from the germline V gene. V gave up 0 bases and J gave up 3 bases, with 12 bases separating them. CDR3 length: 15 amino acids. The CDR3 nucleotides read TGTGCCAGCAGCTTAGCGCTGCTCCGGGTCTACGAGCAGTACTTC. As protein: CASSLALLRVYEQYF.

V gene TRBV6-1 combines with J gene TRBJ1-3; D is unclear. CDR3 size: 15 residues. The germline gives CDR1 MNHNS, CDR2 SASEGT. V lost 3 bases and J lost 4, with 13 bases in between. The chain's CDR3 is CASSDSFPGGNTIYF. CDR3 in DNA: TGTGCCAGCAGTGACAGCTTTCCCGGAGGAAACACCATATATTTT.

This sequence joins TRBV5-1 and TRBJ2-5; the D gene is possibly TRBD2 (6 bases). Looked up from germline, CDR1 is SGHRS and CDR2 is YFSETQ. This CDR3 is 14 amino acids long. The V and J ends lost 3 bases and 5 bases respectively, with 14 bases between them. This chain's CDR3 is CASSSGSTSETQYF. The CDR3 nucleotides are TGCGCCAGCAGCTCCGGGAGTACGAGCGAGACCCAGTACTTC.

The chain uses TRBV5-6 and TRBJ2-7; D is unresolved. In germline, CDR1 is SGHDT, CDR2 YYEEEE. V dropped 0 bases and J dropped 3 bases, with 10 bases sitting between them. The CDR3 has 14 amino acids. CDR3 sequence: CASSLASTSYEQYF. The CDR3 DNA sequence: TGTGCCAGCAGCTTGGCCTCCACGAGCTACGAGCAGTACTTC.

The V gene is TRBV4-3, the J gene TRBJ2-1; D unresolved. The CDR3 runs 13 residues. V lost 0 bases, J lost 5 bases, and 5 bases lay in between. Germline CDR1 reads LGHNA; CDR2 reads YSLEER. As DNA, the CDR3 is TGCGCCAGCAGCCAAGAGGTAGACAATGAGCAGTTCTTC. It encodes CASSQEVDNEQFF.

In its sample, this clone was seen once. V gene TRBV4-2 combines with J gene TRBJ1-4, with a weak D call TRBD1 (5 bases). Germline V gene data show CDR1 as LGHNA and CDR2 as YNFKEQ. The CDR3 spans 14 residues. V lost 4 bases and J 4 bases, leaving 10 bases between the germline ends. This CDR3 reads CASSPDSLNEKLFF. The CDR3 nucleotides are TGTGCCAGCAGCCCTGACAGCCTTAATGAAAAACTGTTTTTT.

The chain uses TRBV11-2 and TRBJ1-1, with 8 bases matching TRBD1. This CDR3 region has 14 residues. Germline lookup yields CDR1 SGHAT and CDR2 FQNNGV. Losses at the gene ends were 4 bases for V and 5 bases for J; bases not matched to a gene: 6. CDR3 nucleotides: TGTGCCAGCAGCTCTGACAGGGGAAGGACTGAAGCTTTCTTT. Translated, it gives CASSSDRGRTEAFF.

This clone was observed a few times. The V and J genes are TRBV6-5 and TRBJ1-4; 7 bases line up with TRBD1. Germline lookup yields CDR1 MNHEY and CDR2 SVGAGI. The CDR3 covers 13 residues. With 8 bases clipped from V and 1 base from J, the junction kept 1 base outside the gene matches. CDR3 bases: TGTGCCAGCTCAGGGGGAACTAATGAAAAACTGTTTTTT. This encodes CASSGGTNEKLFF.

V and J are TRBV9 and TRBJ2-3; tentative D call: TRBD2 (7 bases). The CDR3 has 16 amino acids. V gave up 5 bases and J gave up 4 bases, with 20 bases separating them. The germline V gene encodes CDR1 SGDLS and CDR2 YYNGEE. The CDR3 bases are TGTGCCAGCAGTTCCCGGGGGCGGGAGATCGCAGATACGCAGTATTTT. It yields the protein CASSSRGREIADTQYF.

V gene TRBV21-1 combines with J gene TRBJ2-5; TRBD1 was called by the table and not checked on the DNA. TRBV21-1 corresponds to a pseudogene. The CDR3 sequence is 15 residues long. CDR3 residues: CASSKGPTGKETQYF. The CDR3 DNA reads TGTGCCAGCAGCAAAGGTCCCACAGGGAAAGAGACCCAGTACTTC.

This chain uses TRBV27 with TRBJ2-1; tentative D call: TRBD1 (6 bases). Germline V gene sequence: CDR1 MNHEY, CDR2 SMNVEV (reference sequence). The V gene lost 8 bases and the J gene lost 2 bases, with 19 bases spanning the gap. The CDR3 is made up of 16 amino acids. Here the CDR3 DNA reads TGTGCCAGCGGCACGATGGGGGCGGCTACCTACAATGAGCAGTTCTTC. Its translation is CASGTMGAATYNEQFF.

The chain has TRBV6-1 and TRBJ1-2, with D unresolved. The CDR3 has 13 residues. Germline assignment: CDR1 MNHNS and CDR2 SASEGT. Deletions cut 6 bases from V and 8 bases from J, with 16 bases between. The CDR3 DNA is TGTGCCAGCAGGGTCGACCAGACTAGGGGCTACACCTTC. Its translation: CASRVDQTRGYTF.

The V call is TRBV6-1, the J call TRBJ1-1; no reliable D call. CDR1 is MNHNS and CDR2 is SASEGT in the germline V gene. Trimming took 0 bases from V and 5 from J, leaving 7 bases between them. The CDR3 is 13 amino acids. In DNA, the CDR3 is TGTGCCAGCAGTGAAGCTCCTCGGACTGAAGCTTTCTTT. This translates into CASSEAPRTEAFF.